The 4 T cell receptor beta chains in this list originate from one sample, sequenced in a study of regulatory T cells in long-lasting Graves disease. Noted time point: newly diagnosed GD, antithyroid drugs for less than 3 months. Following extraction of RNA from PBMCs, that RNA was used to make the TCR library. According to the study, TCR beta libraries were built with iRepertoire HTBI primers and CDR3-region Arm-PCR. Via MiXCR, TCRdb re-called the multiplex PCR reads, giving one row per CDR3 protein. The repertoire holds about 470,000 distinct CDR3 sequences, about 17% seen once, with less than 15% in the top ten. These same data were also listed under a study on T cells in Graves' hyperthyroidism and ophthalmopathy.

Specimen: peripheral blood mononuclear cells (PBMCs), collected at new diagnosis, from a patient treated with antithyroid drugs. These receptors were taken from a middle-aged man with Graves disease.

The CDR3 reads CASSDDRWGYGYTF. CDR3 sequence (DNA): TGTGCCAGCAGTGATGACAGGTGGGGCTATGGCTACACCTTC. This chain connects TRBV25-1 to TRBJ1-2, with TRBD1 as a possible D gene (6 bases). This CDR3 region has 14 residues. V lost 3 bases and J lost 4, with 12 bases in between. Per the germline V gene, CDR1 is MGHDK and CDR2 is SYGVNS.

The chain is built from TRBV6-1 and TRBJ1-5; a weak D match, TRBD1 (5 bases). Germline assignment: CDR1 MNHNS and CDR2 SASEGT. Trimming took off 6 bases at V and 7 bases at J, with 13 bases between the two ends. CDR3 size: 13 residues. The CDR3 spells CASRPTGTQPQHF. The CDR3 nucleotides are TGTGCCAGCAGACCCACTGGGACCCAGCCCCAGCATTTT.

This clonotype showed up many times. The gene calls are TRBV27 and TRBJ2-1; 11 bases map to TRBD2. Unmatched junction bases numbered 15, after V lost 8 bases and J lost 0 bases. The CDR3 loop spans 19 amino acids. Per germline, CDR1 MNHEY and CDR2 SMNVEV (reference sequence). The CDR3 loop is CASSLRGTSGHASYNEQFF. The CDR3 nucleotides read TGTGCCAGCTCCTTACGGGGGACTAGCGGACACGCCTCCTACAATGAGCAGTTCTTC.

V and J are TRBV4-2 and TRBJ2-7; D not resolved. The CDR3 consists of 15 residues. V gave up 1 base and J gave up 2 bases, with 12 bases separating them. CDR1 and CDR2 (germline): LGHNA, YNFKEQ. CDR3 DNA: TGTGCCAGCAGCCAAGGAGACACCGTAACCTACGAGCAGTACTTC. Translating it yields CASSQGDTVTYEQYF.